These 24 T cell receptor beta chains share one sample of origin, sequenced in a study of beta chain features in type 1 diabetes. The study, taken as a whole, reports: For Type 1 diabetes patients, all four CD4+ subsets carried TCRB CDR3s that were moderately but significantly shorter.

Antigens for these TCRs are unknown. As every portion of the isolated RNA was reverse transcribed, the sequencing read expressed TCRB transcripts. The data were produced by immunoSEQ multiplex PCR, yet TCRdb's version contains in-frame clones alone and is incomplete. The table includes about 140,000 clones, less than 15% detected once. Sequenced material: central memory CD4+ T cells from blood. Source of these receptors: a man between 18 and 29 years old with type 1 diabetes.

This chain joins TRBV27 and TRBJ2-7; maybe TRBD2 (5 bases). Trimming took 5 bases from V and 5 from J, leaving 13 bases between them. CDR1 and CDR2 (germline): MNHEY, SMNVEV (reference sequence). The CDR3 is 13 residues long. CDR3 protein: CASSQHGVHEQYF. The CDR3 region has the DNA TGTGCCAGCAGTCAACACGGGGTCCACGAGCAGTACTTC.

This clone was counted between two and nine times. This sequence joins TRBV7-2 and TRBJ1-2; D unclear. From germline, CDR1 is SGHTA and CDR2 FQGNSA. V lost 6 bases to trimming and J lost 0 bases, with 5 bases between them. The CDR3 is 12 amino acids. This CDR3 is CASSDTNYGYTF. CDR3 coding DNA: TGTGCCAGCAGTGATACTAACTATGGCTACACCTTC.

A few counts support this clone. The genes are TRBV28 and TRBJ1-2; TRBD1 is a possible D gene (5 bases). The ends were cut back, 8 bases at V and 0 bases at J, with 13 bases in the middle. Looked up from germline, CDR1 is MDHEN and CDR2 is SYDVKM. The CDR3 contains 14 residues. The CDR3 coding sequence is TGTGCCAGCTCTAGGGGTGGAGCTAACTATGGCTACACCTTC. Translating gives CASSRGGANYGYTF.

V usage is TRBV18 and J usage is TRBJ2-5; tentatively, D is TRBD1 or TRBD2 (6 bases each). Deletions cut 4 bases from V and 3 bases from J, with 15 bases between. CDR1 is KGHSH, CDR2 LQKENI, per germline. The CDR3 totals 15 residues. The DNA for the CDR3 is TGTGCCAGCTCACTGACTTGGGGGGCCAAAGAGACCCAGTACTTC. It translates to CASSLTWGAKETQYF.

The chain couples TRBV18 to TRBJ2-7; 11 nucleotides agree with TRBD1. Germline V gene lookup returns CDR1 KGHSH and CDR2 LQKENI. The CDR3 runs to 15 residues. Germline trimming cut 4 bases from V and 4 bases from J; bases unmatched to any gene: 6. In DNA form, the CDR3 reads TGTGCCAGCTCACTTGCCGGGACAGGGGGTTACGAGCAGTACTTC. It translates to CASSLAGTGGYEQYF.

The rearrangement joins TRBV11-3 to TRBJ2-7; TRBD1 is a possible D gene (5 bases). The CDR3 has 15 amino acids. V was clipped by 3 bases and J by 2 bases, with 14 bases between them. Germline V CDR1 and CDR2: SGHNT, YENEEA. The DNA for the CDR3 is TGTGCCAGCAGCTTGACTCGACAGACCACCTACGAGCAGTACTTC. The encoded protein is CASSLTRQTTYEQYF.

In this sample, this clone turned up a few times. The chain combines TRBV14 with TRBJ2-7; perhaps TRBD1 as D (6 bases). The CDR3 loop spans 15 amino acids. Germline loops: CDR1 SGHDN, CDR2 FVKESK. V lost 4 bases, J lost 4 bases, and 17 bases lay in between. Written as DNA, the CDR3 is TGTGCCAGCAGCCCCCACAGGGTCCCCAGATACGAGCAGTACTTC. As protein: CASSPHRVPRYEQYF.

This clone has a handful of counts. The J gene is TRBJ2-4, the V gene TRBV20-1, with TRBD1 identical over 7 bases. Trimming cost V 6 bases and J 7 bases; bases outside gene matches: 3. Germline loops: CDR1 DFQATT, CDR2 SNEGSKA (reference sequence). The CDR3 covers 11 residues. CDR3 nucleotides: TGCAGTGCCCCACAGGGGAACATTCAGTACTTC. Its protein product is CSAPQGNIQYF.

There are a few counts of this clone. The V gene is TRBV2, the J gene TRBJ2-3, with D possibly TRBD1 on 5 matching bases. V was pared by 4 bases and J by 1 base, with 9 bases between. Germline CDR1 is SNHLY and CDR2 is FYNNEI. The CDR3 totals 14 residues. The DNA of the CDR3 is TGTGCCAGCAGTGGTGGGGCCGGCACAGATACGCAGTATTTT. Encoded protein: CASSGGAGTDTQYF.

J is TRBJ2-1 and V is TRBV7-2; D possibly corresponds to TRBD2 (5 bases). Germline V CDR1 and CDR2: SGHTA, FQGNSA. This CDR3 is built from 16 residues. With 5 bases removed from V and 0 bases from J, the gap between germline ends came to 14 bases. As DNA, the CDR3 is TGTGCCAGCAGCCCCCCACGGGGTTCCTCCTACAATGAGCAGTTCTTC. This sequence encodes CASSPPRGSSYNEQFF.

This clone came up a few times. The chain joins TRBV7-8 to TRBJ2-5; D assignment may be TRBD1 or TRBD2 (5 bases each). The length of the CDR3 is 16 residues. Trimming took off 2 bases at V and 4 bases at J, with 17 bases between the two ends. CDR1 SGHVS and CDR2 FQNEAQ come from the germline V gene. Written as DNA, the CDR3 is TGTGCCAGCAGCTTAAATGGGCGGACGGGGCGAGAGACCCAGTACTTC. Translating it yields CASSLNGRTGRETQYF.

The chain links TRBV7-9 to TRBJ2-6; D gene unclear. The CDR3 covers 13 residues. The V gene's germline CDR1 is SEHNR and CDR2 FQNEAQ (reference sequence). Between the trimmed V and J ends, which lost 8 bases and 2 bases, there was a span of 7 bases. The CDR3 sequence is CASPIAGANVLTF. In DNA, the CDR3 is TGTGCCAGCCCGATAGCTGGGGCCAACGTCCTGACTTTC.

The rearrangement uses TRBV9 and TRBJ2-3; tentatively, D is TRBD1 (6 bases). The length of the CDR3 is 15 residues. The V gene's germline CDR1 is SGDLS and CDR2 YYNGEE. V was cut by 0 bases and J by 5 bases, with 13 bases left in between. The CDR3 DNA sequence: TGTGCCAGCAGCGTAGTGGGACATCTCAAAGATACGCAGTATTTT. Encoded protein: CASSVVGHLKDTQYF.

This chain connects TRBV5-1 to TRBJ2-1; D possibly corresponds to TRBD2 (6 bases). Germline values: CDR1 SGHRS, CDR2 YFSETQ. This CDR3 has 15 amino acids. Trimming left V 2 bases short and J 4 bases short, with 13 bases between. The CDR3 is CASSFGGVGYNEQFF. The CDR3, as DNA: TGCGCCAGCAGCTTCGGAGGGGTTGGGTACAATGAGCAGTTCTTC.

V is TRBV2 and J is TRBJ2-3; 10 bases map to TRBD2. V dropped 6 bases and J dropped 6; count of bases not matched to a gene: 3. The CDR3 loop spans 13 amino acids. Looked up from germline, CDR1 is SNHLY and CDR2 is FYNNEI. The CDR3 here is CASRETSGDTQYF. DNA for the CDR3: TGTGCCAGCAGGGAGACTAGCGGGGATACGCAGTATTTT.

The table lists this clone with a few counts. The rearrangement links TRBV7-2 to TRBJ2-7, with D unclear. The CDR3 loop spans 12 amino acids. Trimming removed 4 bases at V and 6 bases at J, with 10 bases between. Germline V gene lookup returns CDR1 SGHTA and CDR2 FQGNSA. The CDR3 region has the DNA TGTGCCAGCAGCTCCTTTTCCCTCGAGCAGTACTTC. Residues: CASSSFSLEQYF.

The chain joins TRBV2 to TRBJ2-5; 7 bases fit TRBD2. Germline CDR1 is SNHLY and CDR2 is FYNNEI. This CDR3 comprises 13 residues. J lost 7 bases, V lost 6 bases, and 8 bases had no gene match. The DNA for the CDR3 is TGTGCCAGCAGGCCCGTTGGCGGGGGGACCCAGTACTTC. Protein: CASRPVGGGTQYF.

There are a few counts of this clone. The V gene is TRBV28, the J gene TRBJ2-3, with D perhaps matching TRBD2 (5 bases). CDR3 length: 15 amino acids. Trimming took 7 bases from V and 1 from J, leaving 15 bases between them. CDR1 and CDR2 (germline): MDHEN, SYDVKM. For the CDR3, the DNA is TGTGCCAGCACCCTCCCACTCGGGGGCACAGATACGCAGTATTTT. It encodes CASTLPLGGTDTQYF.

In nucleotides, the CDR3 is TGCGCCAGCAGTCAATCGAGAATTCCCCATTTGGCTTTCTTT. Amino acid sequence: CASSQSRIPHLAFF. The chain links TRBV23-1 to TRBJ1-1; D gene uncertain. TRBV23-1 is an ORF; its function is uncertain. Trimming cost V 0 bases and J 11 bases, with 16 bases left between them. The CDR3 contains 14 residues.

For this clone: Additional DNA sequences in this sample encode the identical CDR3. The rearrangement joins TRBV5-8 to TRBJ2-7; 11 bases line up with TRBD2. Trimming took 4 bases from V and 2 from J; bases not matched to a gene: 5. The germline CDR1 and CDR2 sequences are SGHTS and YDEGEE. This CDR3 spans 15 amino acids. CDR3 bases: TGTGCCAGCAGCCCAGGGACTAGCGGAACCTACGAGCAGTACTTC. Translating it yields CASSPGTSGTYEQYF.

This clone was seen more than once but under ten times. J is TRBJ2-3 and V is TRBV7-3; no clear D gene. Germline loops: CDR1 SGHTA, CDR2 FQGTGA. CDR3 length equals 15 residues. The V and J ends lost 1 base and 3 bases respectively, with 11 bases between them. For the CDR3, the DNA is TGTGCCAGCAGCTTAAGGAAGGGTCCAACAGATACGCAGTATTTT. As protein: CASSLRKGPTDTQYF.

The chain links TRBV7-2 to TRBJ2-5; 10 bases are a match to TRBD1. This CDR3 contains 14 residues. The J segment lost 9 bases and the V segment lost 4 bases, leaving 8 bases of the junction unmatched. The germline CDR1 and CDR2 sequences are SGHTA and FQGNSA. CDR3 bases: TGTGCCAGCAGCTCCCGGGACAGGGGTAATTCCCAGTACTTC. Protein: CASSSRDRGNSQYF.

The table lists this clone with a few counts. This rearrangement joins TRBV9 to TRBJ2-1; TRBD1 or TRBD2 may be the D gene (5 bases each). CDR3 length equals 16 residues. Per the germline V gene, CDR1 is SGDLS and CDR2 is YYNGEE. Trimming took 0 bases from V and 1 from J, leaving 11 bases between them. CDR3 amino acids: CASSVGVGVSYNEQFF. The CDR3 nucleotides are TGTGCCAGCAGCGTAGGGGTGGGGGTATCCTACAATGAGCAGTTCTTC. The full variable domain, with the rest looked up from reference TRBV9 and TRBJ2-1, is DSGVTQTPKHLITATGQRVTLRCSPRSGDLSVYWYQQSLDQGLQFLIQYYNGEERAKGNILERFSAQQFPDLHSELNLSSLELGDSALYFCASSVGVGVSYNEQFFGPGTRLTVL.

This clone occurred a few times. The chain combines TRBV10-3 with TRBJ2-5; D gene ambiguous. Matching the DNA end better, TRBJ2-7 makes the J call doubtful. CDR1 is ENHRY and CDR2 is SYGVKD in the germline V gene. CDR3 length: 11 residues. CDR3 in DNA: TGTGCCATCAGTGAGCGGTACGAGCAGTACTTC. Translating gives CAISERYEQYF.